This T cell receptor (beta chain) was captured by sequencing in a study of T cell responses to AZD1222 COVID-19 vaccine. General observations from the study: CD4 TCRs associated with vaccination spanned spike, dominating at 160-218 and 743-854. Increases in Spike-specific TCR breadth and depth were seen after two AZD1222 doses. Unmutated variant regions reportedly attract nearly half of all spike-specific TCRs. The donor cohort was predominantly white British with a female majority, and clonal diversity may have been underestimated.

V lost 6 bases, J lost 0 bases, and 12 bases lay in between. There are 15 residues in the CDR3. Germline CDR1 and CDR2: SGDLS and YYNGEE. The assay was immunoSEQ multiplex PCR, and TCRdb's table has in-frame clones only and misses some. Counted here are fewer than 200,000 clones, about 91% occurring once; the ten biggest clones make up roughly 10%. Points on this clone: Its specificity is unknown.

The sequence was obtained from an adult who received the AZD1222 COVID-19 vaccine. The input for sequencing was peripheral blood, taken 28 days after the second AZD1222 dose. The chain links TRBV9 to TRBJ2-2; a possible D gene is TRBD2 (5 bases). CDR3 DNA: TGTGCCAGCAAAGGAGGCAGCTCGAACACCGGGGAGCTGTTTTTT. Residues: CASKGGSSNTGELFF.